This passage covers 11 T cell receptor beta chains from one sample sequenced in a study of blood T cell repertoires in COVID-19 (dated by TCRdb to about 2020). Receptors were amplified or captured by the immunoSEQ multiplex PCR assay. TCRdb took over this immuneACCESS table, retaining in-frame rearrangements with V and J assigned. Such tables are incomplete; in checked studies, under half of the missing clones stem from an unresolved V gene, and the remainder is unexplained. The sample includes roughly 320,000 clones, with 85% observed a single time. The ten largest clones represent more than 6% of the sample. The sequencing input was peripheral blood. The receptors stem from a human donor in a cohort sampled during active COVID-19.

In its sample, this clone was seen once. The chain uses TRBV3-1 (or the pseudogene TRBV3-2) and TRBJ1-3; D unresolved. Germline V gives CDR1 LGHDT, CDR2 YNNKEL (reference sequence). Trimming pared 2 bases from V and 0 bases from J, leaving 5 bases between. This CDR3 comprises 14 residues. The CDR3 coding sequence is TGTGCCAGCAGCCAATTAATCTCTGGAAACACCATATATTTT. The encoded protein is CASSQLISGNTIYF.

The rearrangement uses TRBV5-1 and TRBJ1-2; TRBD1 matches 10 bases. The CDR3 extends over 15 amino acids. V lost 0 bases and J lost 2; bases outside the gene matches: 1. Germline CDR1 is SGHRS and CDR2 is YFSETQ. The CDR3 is CASSLGDRGNYGYTF. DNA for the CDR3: TGCGCCAGCAGCTTGGGGGACAGGGGCAACTATGGCTACACCTTC. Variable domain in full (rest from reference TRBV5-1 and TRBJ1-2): KAGVTQTPRYLIKTRGQQVTLSCSPISGHRSVSWYQQTPGQGLQFLFEYFSETQRNKGNFPGRFSGRQFSNSRSEMNVSTLELGDSALYLCASSLGDRGNYGYTFGSGTRLTVV.

CDR3 bases: TGTGCCAGCAGTTCCACCCTCCGAGCCAAGTCCTACGAGCAGTACTTC. It yields the protein CASSSTLRAKSYEQYF. V usage is TRBV6-6 and J usage is TRBJ2-7; D is uncertain. The CDR3 consists of 16 residues. V gave up 4 bases and J gave up 1 base, with 17 bases separating them. In germline, CDR1 is MNHNY, CDR2 SVGAGI (reference sequence).

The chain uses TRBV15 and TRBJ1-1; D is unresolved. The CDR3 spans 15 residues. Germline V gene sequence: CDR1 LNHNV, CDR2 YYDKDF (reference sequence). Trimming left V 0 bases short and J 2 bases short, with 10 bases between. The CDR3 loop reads CATSRDKQRNTEAFF. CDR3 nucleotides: TGTGCCACCAGCAGAGATAAACAGAGAAACACTGAAGCTTTCTTT.

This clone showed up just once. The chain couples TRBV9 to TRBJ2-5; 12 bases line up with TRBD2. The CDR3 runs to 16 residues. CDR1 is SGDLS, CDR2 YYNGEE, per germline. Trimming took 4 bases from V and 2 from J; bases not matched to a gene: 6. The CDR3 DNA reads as TGTGCCAGCAGCCCTTCGACTAGCGGGGGACAAGAGACCCAGTACTTC. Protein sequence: CASSPSTSGGQETQYF. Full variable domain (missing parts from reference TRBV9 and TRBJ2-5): DSGVTQTPKHLITATGQRVTLRCSPRSGDLSVYWYQQSLDQGLQFLIQYYNGEERAKGNILERFSAQQFPDLHSELNLSSLELGDSALYFCASSPSTSGGQETQYFGPGTRLLVL.

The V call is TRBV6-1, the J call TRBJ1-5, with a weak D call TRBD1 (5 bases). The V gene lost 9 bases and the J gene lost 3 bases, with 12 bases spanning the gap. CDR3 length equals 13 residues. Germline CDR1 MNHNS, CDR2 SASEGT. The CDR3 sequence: CASLGVFNQPQHF. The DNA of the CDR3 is TGTGCCAGTCTAGGGGTGTTCAATCAGCCCCAGCATTTT.

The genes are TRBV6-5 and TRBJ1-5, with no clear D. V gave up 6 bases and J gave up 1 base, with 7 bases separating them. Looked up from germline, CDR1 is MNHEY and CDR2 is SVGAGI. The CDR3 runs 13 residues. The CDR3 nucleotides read TGTGCCAGCAGCAGGATAAGCAATCAGCCCCAGCATTTT. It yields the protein CASSRISNQPQHF.

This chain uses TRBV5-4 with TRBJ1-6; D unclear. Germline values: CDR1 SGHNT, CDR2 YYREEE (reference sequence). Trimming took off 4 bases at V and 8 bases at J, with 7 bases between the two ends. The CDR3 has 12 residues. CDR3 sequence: CASSPKDSPLHF. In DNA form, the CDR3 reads TGTGCCAGCAGCCCTAAAGATTCACCCCTCCACTTT.

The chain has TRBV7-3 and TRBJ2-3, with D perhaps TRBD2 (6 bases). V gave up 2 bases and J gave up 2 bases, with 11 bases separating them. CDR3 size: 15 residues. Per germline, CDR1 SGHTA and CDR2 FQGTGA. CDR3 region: CASSLGGGITDTQYF. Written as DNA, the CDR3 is TGTGCCAGCAGCTTAGGCGGAGGGATCACAGATACGCAGTATTTT.

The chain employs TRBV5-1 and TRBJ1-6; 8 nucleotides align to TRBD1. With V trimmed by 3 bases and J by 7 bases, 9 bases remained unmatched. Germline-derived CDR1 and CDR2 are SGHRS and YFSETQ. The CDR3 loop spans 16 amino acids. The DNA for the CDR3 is TGCGCCAGCAGCTGGACAGGGAATAATCACAATTCACCCCTCCACTTT. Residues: CASSWTGNNHNSPLHF.

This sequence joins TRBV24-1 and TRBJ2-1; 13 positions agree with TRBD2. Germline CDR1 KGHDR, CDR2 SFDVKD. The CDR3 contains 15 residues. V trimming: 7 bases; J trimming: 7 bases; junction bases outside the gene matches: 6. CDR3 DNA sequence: TGTGCCACCAGCGAACTAGCGGGGGGGCGGAATGAGCAGTTCTTC. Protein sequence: CATSELAGGRNEQFF.